This T cell receptor beta chain is drawn from a study of T cells in Graves' hyperthyroidism and ophthalmopathy. Study results and caveats: Blood also contained most expanded thyroid clonotypes above 0.001.

There were TCR beta CDR3 regions amplified from RNA transcripts. The TCR CDR3 was amplified in a first-round RT-PCR using the HTBI primer set. TCRdb analysed the multiplex PCR reads with MiXCR anew, one entry per CDR3 protein. The table includes 450,000 to 650,000 distinct CDR3 sequences, approximately 15% detected once. This clonotype was recorded many times. Its antigen is unidentified. Trimming took 0 bases from V and 9 from J; bases not matched to a gene: 8. The CDR3 runs to 14 residues. Germline CDR1 reads SGDLS; CDR2 reads YYNGEE. Sequenced: blood. The chain carries TRBV9 and TRBJ1-1, with 7 bases aligning to TRBD1. The clonotype comes from a woman aged 18 to 35 with Graves' ophthalmopathy. CDR3 nucleotide sequence: TGTGCCAGCAGCGTAGGGGGGCAGACAGGGAAAGCTTTCTTT. It specifies CASSVGGQTGKAFF.